This entry lists 31 T cell receptor beta chains sequenced from one sample in a study of T cell responses to AZD1222 COVID-19 vaccine. Produced via immunoSEQ multiplex PCR; TCRdb's table is partial and in-frame only. The repertoire has under 130,000 clones, roughly 88% of them found once; the top ten carry 2% to 3%. The specimen was peripheral blood, collected on day 0 of AZD1222 vaccination. The receptor set was obtained from an adult in good health.

The CDR3 DNA sequence: TGTGCCAGCAGTATAGTTCTAGCCACATCCTACAATGAGCAGTTCTTC. Protein product: CASSIVLATSYNEQFF. V usage is TRBV27 and J usage is TRBJ2-1; weak D call: TRBD2 (5 bases). The CDR3 has 16 residues. V was trimmed by 5 bases and J by 1 base, leaving 15 bases between them. CDR1 and CDR2 from the germline V gene are MNHEY and SMNVEV (reference sequence).

The rearrangement links TRBV6-4 to TRBJ2-2, with a tentative D call TRBD2 (5 bases). V lost 2 bases and J lost 6, with 7 bases in between. Germline V gene lookup returns CDR1 MRHNA and CDR2 SNTAGT. The CDR3 length is 13 residues. CDR3 protein: CASSDGRPGELFF. The DNA of the CDR3 is TGTGCCAGCAGTGACGGGAGACCCGGGGAGCTGTTTTTT.

The chain links TRBV19 to TRBJ2-1, with unresolved D. V was clipped by 2 bases and J by 1 base, with 6 bases between them. CDR1 is LNHDA and CDR2 is SQIVND in the germline V gene (reference sequence). The CDR3 spans 14 residues. The CDR3 region has the DNA TGTGCCAGTAGTATAAAGGGTTCCTACAATGAGCAGTTCTTC. Its translation: CASSIKGSYNEQFF. Full variable domain (remainder filled in from reference TRBV19 and TRBJ2-1): DGGITQSPKYLFRKEGQNVTLSCEQNLNHDAMYWYRQDPGQGLRLIYYSQIVNDFQKGDIAEGYSVSREKKESFPLTVTSAQKNPTAFYLCASSIKGSYNEQFFGPGTRLTVL.

This clone has a handful of counts. The J gene is TRBJ1-1, the V gene TRBV6-2 or TRBV6-3; D is undetermined. Germline-derived CDR1 and CDR2 are MNHEY and SVGEGT. Trimming removed 5 bases at V and 0 bases at J, with 10 bases between. The CDR3 extends over 14 amino acids. CDR3 sequence (DNA): TGTGCCAGCAGTCGAGTGGGCATGAACACTGAAGCTTTCTTT. Amino acid sequence: CASSRVGMNTEAFF.

In regard to this clone: Germline is not matched at one junction end, which may reflect a read error. V gene TRBV2 combines with J gene TRBJ2-2; D is perhaps TRBD1 (6 bases). Germline V gene lookup returns CDR1 SNHLY and CDR2 FYNNEI. CDR3 length: 16 residues. In DNA, the CDR3 is TGTGCCAGCAGTGAATCTGGGGGCCGGAACGCCGGGGAGCTGTTTTTT. It translates to CASSESGGRNAGELFF.

This clone was observed a single time. This chain joins TRBV10-3 and TRBJ1-3; 7 bases line up with TRBD1. V shed 6 bases and J 4 bases; nucleotides not matched to a gene: 12. The CDR3 contains 16 residues. CDR1 and CDR2 from the germline V gene are ENHRY and SYGVKD. The DNA of the CDR3 is TGTGCCATCAGCGACTTGGGACAGACTCTAGGAAACACCATATATTTT. This codes for CAISDLGQTLGNTIYF.

This chain's CDR3 is CASSHGGTTYEQYF. CDR3 in DNA: TGTGCCAGCAGCCATGGCGGGACTACCTACGAGCAGTACTTC. The gene calls are TRBV11-2 and TRBJ2-7, with 7 bases lining up with TRBD2. V lost 5 bases and J lost 2; bases outside the gene matches: 6. Germline CDR1 SGHAT, CDR2 FQNNGV. The CDR3 has 14 residues.

The chain couples TRBV9 to TRBJ2-5; possibly TRBD1 or TRBD2 for D (7 bases each). The CDR3 totals 16 residues. Trimming took off 3 bases at V and 3 bases at J, with 18 bases between the two ends. Germline CDR1 reads SGDLS; CDR2 reads YYNGEE. CDR3 amino acids: CASSAGGRGRKETQYF. In DNA form, the CDR3 reads TGTGCCAGCAGCGCGGGGGGTAGGGGGCGAAAAGAGACCCAGTACTTC.

The chain joins TRBV5-5 to TRBJ2-5; no reliable D call. Germline CDR1 SGHKS, CDR2 YYEKEE (reference sequence). The germline V and J ends were trimmed by 1 base and 4 bases, with 2 bases remaining between them. This CDR3 is 11 amino acids long. CDR3 protein: CASSLLETQYF. The CDR3 DNA reads as TGTGCCAGCAGCTTGCTAGAGACCCAGTACTTC.

The chain links TRBV5-1 to TRBJ1-4; D is perhaps TRBD1 (5 bases). V was trimmed by 3 bases and J by 5 bases, leaving 11 bases between them. CDR3 length: 14 residues. From germline, CDR1 is SGHRS and CDR2 YFSETQ. The CDR3 loop is CASSSREGNEKLFF. The CDR3 DNA sequence: TGCGCCAGCAGCTCCAGGGAAGGGAATGAAAAACTGTTTTTT.

The genes are TRBV4-1 and TRBJ2-7; D not resolved. CDR1 and CDR2 (germline): MGHRA, YSYEKL. Trimming stripped 1 base from V and 4 bases from J, with 11 bases between. The CDR3 is 14 residues long. CDR3 sequence: CASSQVGSRYEQYF. The CDR3 DNA reads as TGCGCCAGCAGCCAAGTGGGCAGTCGGTACGAGCAGTACTTC.

The chain carries TRBV2 and TRBJ1-2; D not certain. The CDR3 is 12 residues long. From germline, CDR1 is SNHLY and CDR2 FYNNEI. Trimming cost V 2 bases and J 5 bases, with 6 bases left between them. The CDR3 here is CASSETGYGYTF. The CDR3, as DNA: TGTGCCAGCAGTGAAACCGGATATGGCTACACCTTC. Variable domain in full (rest from reference TRBV2 and TRBJ1-2): EPEVTQTPSHQVTQMGQEVILRCVPISNHLYFYWYRQILGQKVEFLVSFYNNEISEKSEIFDDQFSVERPDGSNFTLKIRSTKLEDSAMYFCASSETGYGYTFGSGTRLTVV.

The chain couples TRBV6-5 to TRBJ1-2; 12 bases map to TRBD1. The germline gives CDR1 MNHEY, CDR2 SVGAGI. This CDR3 is built from 15 residues. The V gene end was trimmed by 7 bases and the J gene end by 4 bases; junction bases not matched to a gene: 7. CDR3 DNA: TGTGCCAGCAAGCCCGGGACAGGGGGCGGCTATGGCTACACCTTC. Translating gives CASKPGTGGGYGYTF.

The J gene is TRBJ1-4, the V gene TRBV6-1; D ambiguous. The V end was cut by 2 bases, the J end by 7 bases, with 8 bases between. This CDR3 has 13 residues. Germline assignment: CDR1 MNHNS and CDR2 SASEGT. For the CDR3, the DNA is TGTGCCAGCAGTGAACGTTTAGGTGAAAAACTGTTTTTT. Encoded protein: CASSERLGEKLFF.

The V and J genes are TRBV15 and TRBJ1-1; TRBD1 agrees at 9 bases. Looked up from germline, CDR1 is LNHNV and CDR2 is YYDKDF (reference sequence). This CDR3 has 13 amino acids. With 5 bases clipped from V and 5 bases from J, the junction kept 3 bases outside the gene matches. The CDR3 DNA follows: TGTGCCACCAGCGGACAGGGGTGGACTGAAGCTTTCTTT. Translation: CATSGQGWTEAFF. The variable domain in full, completed from reference TRBV15 and TRBJ1-1, reads DAMVIQNPRYQVTQFGKPVTLSCSQTLNHNVMYWYQQKSSQAPKLLFHYYDKDFNNEADTPDNFQSRRPNTSFCFLDIRSPGLGDTAMYLCATSGQGWTEAFFGQGTRLTVV.

The V gene is TRBV7-9, the J gene TRBJ1-1; tentative D call: TRBD1 (6 bases). This CDR3 is 12 amino acids long. The V end lost 4 bases, the J end lost 8 bases, and 11 bases lay between the germline ends. Germline CDR1 is SEHNR and CDR2 is FQNEAQ (reference sequence). DNA of the CDR3: TGTGCCAGCAGCTCCCTGACAGGAGAAGCTTTCTTT. It translates to CASSSLTGEAFF.

V gene TRBV23-1 combines with J gene TRBJ1-1; TRBD1 might be the D (5 bases). TRBV23-1 is an ORF, with its function uncertain. The V gene lost 3 bases and the J gene lost 1 base, with 15 bases spanning the gap. The CDR3 is 16 amino acids. Written as DNA, the CDR3 is TGCGCCAGCAGTCAGGGCGGCGGGACCCAGAACACTGAAGCTTTCTTT. Protein product: CASSQGGGTQNTEAFF.

This chain connects TRBV15 to TRBJ2-1; TRBD1 aligns across 8 bases. Losses at the gene ends were 1 base for V and 4 bases for J; bases not matched to a gene: 3. Germline CDR1 and CDR2: LNHNV and YYDKDF (reference sequence). The CDR3 is made up of 15 amino acids. CDR3 nucleotide sequence: TGTGCCACCAGCAGAGGGACAGGGAGGTACAATGAGCAGTTCTTC. Translating gives CATSRGTGRYNEQFF.

This sequence joins TRBV5-5 and TRBJ1-2; 9 bases match TRBD1. The V and J ends lost 0 bases and 1 base, in that order; junction bases with no gene match: 10. CDR3 length: 18 residues. The germline V gene encodes CDR1 SGHKS and CDR2 YYEKEE (reference sequence). The CDR3 is CASSLAETGGLINYGYTF. CDR3 in DNA: TGTGCCAGCAGCTTGGCCGAGACAGGGGGGTTAATTAACTATGGCTACACCTTC.

J is TRBJ2-1 and V is TRBV15; D is undetermined. Trimming pared 0 bases from V and 7 bases from J, leaving 16 bases between. The CDR3 length is 16 residues. Germline V gives CDR1 LNHNV, CDR2 YYDKDF (reference sequence). CDR3 in amino acids: CATSRDSYLGQNEQFF. Here the CDR3 DNA reads TGTGCCACCAGCAGAGATTCTTATTTAGGGCAAAATGAGCAGTTCTTC. The complete variable domain, with remaining parts taken from reference TRBV15 and TRBJ2-1, reads DAMVIQNPRYQVTQFGKPVTLSCSQTLNHNVMYWYQQKSSQAPKLLFHYYDKDFNNEADTPDNFQSRRPNTSFCFLDIRSPGLGDTAMYLCATSRDSYLGQNEQFFGPGTRLTVL.

The chain joins TRBV6-2 or TRBV6-3 to TRBJ2-7; no firm D call. V lost 0 bases, J lost 2 bases, and 11 bases lay in between. The CDR3 has 15 amino acids. The germline V gene encodes CDR1 MNHEY and CDR2 SVGEGT. CDR3 nucleotides: TGTGCCAGCAGTTACTCGCGCATCCCTGCCTACGAGCAGTACTTC. Translating gives CASSYSRIPAYEQYF.

The chain carries TRBV28 and TRBJ2-1; TRBD2 aligns across 9 bases. CDR1 is MDHEN and CDR2 is SYDVKM in the germline V gene. V gave up 10 bases and J gave up 7 bases; unmatched junction bases: 5. The CDR3 is 12 amino acids. The CDR3 reads CATAGGRNEQFF. The CDR3 DNA follows: TGTGCCACCGCGGGAGGGAGAAATGAGCAGTTCTTC.

This chain connects TRBV21-1 to TRBJ2-2; the D call of TRBD2 is as the table states it, not checked on the DNA. TRBV21-1 is a listed pseudogene. The CDR3 spans 22 residues. CDR3 sequence: CASSKSYPDRLAGGSGTGELFF. CDR3 nucleotide sequence: TGTGCCAGCAGCAAATCCTACCCCGACCGACTAGCGGGAGGGTCGGGCACCGGGGAGCTGTTTTTT.

This chain joins TRBV7-8 and TRBJ1-2; 10 nucleotides line up with TRBD1. Per germline, CDR1 SGHVS and CDR2 FQNEAQ. CDR3 length: 15 amino acids. Trimming took 5 bases from V and 5 from J; bases not matched to a gene: 8. The CDR3 loop reads CASSHRTGGDYGYTF. CDR3 DNA: TGTGCCAGCAGCCACCGGACAGGGGGGGATTATGGCTACACCTTC.

This clone was seen more than once but under ten times. This rearrangement joins TRBV4-1 to TRBJ1-6; 8 bases are shared with TRBD1. The J segment lost 8 bases and the V segment lost 1 base, leaving 10 bases of the junction unmatched. The V gene's germline CDR1 is MGHRA and CDR2 YSYEKL. CDR3 length equals 17 residues. CDR3 sequence (DNA): TGCGCCAGCAGCCAAGGACCCAGGGGGCGCTGGGATTCACCCCTCCACTTT. It translates to CASSQGPRGRWDSPLHF.

This chain uses TRBV5-1 with TRBJ2-5; maybe TRBD2 (5 bases). Trimming took 4 bases from V and 5 from J, leaving 12 bases between them. CDR3 length: 13 amino acids. In germline, CDR1 is SGHRS, CDR2 YFSETQ. The CDR3 region has the DNA TGCGCCAGCAGCGAGGACTCTTGGGAGACCCAGTACTTC. This translates into CASSEDSWETQYF.

The chain uses TRBV7-6 and TRBJ1-3; 10 bases agree with TRBD1. There are 16 residues in the CDR3. Per the germline V gene, CDR1 is SGHVS and CDR2 is FNYEAQ. J gave up 3 bases and V 5 bases, and 7 bases lay outside the gene matches. Here the CDR3 DNA reads TGTGCCAGCAGCCTATACCGGGACAGGGGTGGAAACACCATATATTTT. Translation gives CASSLYRDRGGNTIYF.

This clone was seen a handful of times. The chain recombines TRBV19 with TRBJ1-2; D is ambiguous. The CDR3 has 14 amino acids. In germline, CDR1 is LNHDA, CDR2 SQIVND (reference sequence). Trimming pared 3 bases from V and 1 base from J, leaving 9 bases between. The CDR3 loop is CASSIGGNNYGYTF. The CDR3 region has the DNA TGTGCCAGTAGTATCGGCGGGAATAACTATGGCTACACCTTC.

V usage is TRBV29-1 and J usage is TRBJ1-5, with D unclear. Germline V CDR1 and CDR2: SQVTM, ANQGSEA. This CDR3 spans 12 amino acids. V lost 4 bases to trimming and J lost 6 bases, with 10 bases between them. CDR3 coding DNA: TGCAGCGTTGGGTCCGTGGGTCAGCCCCAGCATTTT. It translates to CSVGSVGQPQHF.

The J gene is TRBJ2-2, the V gene TRBV9, with 12 bases identical to TRBD2. Germline V lookup: CDR1 SGDLS, CDR2 YYNGEE. V trimming: 3 bases; J trimming: 6 bases; junction bases outside the gene matches: 6. The length of the CDR3 is 16 residues. This chain's CDR3 is CASSAASGGAPGELFF. The CDR3 DNA follows: TGTGCCAGCAGCGCCGCTAGCGGGGGGGCCCCCGGGGAGCTGTTTTTT.

The gene calls are TRBV18 and TRBJ1-1, with TRBD1 as a possible D gene (6 bases). Trimming stripped 4 bases from V and 1 base from J, with 7 bases between. The CDR3 sequence is 13 residues long. The V gene's germline CDR1 is KGHSH and CDR2 LQKENI. The CDR3 DNA reads as TGTGCCAGCTCACAGGACAGGAACACTGAAGCTTTCTTT. It codes for CASSQDRNTEAFF.